A selection of T cell receptor beta chains follows, all from one sample in a study of shared clonotypes between healthy human individuals. The table came from immunoSEQ multiplex PCR; TCRdb's copy has only in-frame clones and leaves some out. The sample has about 680,000 clones; 60% to 75% are singletons. The material sequenced was memory CD4+ T cells sorted from blood. These receptors were collected from a woman younger than 45 in good health. CDR3s include the opening cysteine and the closing phenylalanine or tryptophan. Each record gives: CDR3 length, J gene, D gene, V gene, clone size, CDR3 protein, CDR3 DNA. The D gene is left open where the match is weak. The listing skips clone size in some rows; elsewhere it reads once, few, many or a size class.

15	TRBJ1-4	TRBD1	TRBV6-5	-	CASRDGTATNEKLFF	TGTGCCAGCAGGGATGGGACAGCCACTAATGAAAAACTGTTTTTT
13	TRBJ1-4	-	TRBV5-1	-	CASSFQGDEKLFF	TGCGCCAGCAGTTTCCAGGGTGATGAAAAACTGTTTTTT
13	TRBJ1-5	-	TRBV5-1	-	CASSRQPNQPQHF	TGCGCCAGCAGCCGACAGCCCAATCAGCCCCAGCATTTT
16	TRBJ2-2	TRBD1	TRBV7-6	-	CASSPRTGGRTGELFF	TGTGCCAGCAGCCCGCGGACAGGGGGCCGTACCGGGGAGCTGTTTTTT
15	TRBJ2-1	TRBD2	TRBV7-2	-	CASSHTSGTYNEQFF	TGTGCCAGCAGTCATACTAGCGGCACCTACAATGAGCAGTTCTTC
16	TRBJ1-5	TRBD1	TRBV28	-	CASSRADRGRNQPQHF	TGTGCCAGCAGCCGCGCCGACAGGGGCCGCAATCAGCCCCAGCATTTT
15	TRBJ1-3	-	TRBV6-5	-	CASSQQGNSGNTIYF	TGTGCCAGCAGTCAACAGGGAAACTCTGGAAACACCATATATTTT
10	TRBJ1-2	-	TRBV20-1	few	CSAREYGYTF	TGCAGTGCTAGGGAGTATGGCTACACCTTC
13	TRBJ2-2	-	TRBV5-4	few	CASRQGGTGELFF	TGTGCCAGCAGGCAGGGGGGTACCGGGGAGCTGTTTTTT
15	TRBJ2-1	TRBD2	TRBV27	-	CASSSGTSGRDEQFF	TGTGCCAGCAGTTCTGGGACTAGCGGGAGGGATGAGCAGTTCTTC
14	TRBJ2-5	-	TRBV2	few	CASSVGQGGETQYF	TGTGCCAGCAGTGTGGGACAAGGCGGGGAGACCCAGTACTTC
14	TRBJ1-1	-	TRBV2	-	CASNTRESETEAFF	TGTGCCAGCAATACCAGGGAATCGGAGACTGAAGCTTTCTTT
16	TRBJ2-1	-	TRBV19	-	CASSIRDGLGSNEQFF	TGTGCCAGTAGTATACGGGACGGATTGGGGAGCAATGAGCAGTTCTTC
12	TRBJ1-2	-	TRBV18	-	CASSEGNYGYTF	TGTGCCAGCTCCGAAGGGAACTATGGCTACACCTTC
14	TRBJ2-3	-	TRBV11-2	-	CASSLDPGKDTQYF	TGTGCCAGCAGCTTAGACCCTGGGAAAGATACGCAGTATTTT
12	TRBJ2-1	-	TRBV7-9	-	CASHEVGHEQFF	TGTGCCAGCCATGAGGTGGGGCATGAGCAGTTCTTC
15	TRBJ1-5	TRBD1	TRBV19	-	CASTNWGQGDQPQHF	TGTGCCAGTACCAATTGGGGGCAGGGGGATCAGCCCCAGCATTTT
13	TRBJ1-1	-	TRBV6-1	-	CASSDGENTEAFF	TGTGCCAGCAGTGACGGGGAGAACACTGAAGCTTTCTTT
14	TRBJ2-7	-	TRBV7-2	once	CASSRTGVSYEQYF	TGTGCCAGCAGTCGCACAGGAGTCTCCTACGAGCAGTACTTC
14	TRBJ1-5	-	TRBV6-1	few	CASSVDGLNQPQHF	TGTGCCAGCAGTGTGGACGGATTAAATCAGCCCCAGCATTTT
18	TRBJ1-5	-	TRBV25-1	-	CASSEFGGLAFENQPQHF	TGTGCCAGCAGTGAATTCGGGGGTTTGGCCTTTGAGAATCAGCCCCAGCATTTT
15	TRBJ2-3	-	TRBV29-1	-	CSVVLGAVGTDTQYF	TGCAGCGTTGTCTTAGGGGCAGTGGGCACAGATACGCAGTATTTT
16	TRBJ2-4	TRBD1	TRBV27	-	CASSSFGTGAKNIQYF	TGTGCCAGCAGTTCGTTCGGGACAGGGGCCAAAAACATTCAGTACTTC
19	TRBJ2-3	TRBD2	TRBV19	-	CASSLRGTSGSVHTDTQYF	TGTGCCAGTAGTCTAAGAGGGACTAGCGGGAGTGTCCACACAGATACGCAGTATTTT
14	TRBJ1-1	-	TRBV19	few	CASSPSGTSTEAFF	TGTGCCAGTAGCCCGAGTGGCACGAGTACTGAAGCTTTCTTT
14	TRBJ1-2	-	TRBV28	-	CASSLRTRNYGYTF	TGTGCCAGCAGTTTAAGAACCCGAAACTATGGCTACACCTTC
12	TRBJ2-1	-	TRBV5-1	-	CASSGVHNEQFF	TGCGCCAGCAGCGGGGTACACAATGAGCAGTTCTTC
15	TRBJ2-7	-	TRBV6-6	-	CASSYSGGGTYEQYF	TGTGCCAGCAGTTACTCGGGGGGCGGAACCTACGAGCAGTACTTC
12	TRBJ2-1	-	TRBV18	once	CASSQWGDEQFF	TGTGCCAGCTCACAGTGGGGCGATGAGCAGTTCTTC
15	TRBJ2-7	-	TRBV5-5	-	CASSPLAGTSYEQYF	TGTGCCAGCAGCCCGCTGGCGGGTACCTCCTACGAGCAGTACTTC
17	TRBJ1-2	TRBD1	TRBV2	-	CASSEALGTGFSEGYTF	TGTGCCAGCAGTGAAGCGCTTGGGACAGGATTTTCCGAGGGCTACACCTTC
14	TRBJ1-4	-	TRBV5-4	-	CASSLEGFREKLFF	TGTGCCAGCAGCTTGGAAGGGTTTCGTGAAAAACTGTTTTTT
15	TRBJ2-5	TRBD2	TRBV10-3	-	CATRRGTSGQETQYF	TGTGCCACCCGGAGAGGGACTAGCGGCCAAGAGACCCAGTACTTC
13	TRBJ2-5	-	TRBV23-1	-	CASSRTIQETQYF	TGCGCCAGCAGTCGTACGATCCAAGAGACCCAGTACTTC
14	TRBJ2-3	TRBD2	TRBV28	few	CASSYGGRTDTQYF	TGTGCCAGCAGTTACGGCGGGAGAACAGATACGCAGTATTTT